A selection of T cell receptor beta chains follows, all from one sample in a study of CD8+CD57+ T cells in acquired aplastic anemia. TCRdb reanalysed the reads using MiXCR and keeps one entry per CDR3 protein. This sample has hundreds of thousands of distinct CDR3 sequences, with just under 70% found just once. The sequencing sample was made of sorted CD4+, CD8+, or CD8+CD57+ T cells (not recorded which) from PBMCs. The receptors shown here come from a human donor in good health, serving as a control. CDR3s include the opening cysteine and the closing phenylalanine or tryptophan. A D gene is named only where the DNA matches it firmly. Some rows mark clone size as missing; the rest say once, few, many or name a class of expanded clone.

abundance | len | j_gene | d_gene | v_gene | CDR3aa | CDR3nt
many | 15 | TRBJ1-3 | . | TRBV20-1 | CSASPITTAGDTIYF | TGCAGTGCTAGTCCCATTACGACCGCGGGGGACACCATATATTTT
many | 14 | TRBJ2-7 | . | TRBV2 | CASSEGTGKYEQYF | TGTGCCAGCAGTGAGGGAACAGGAAAGTACGAGCAGTACTTC
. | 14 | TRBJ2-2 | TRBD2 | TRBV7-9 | CAREHGLGSGVLFF | TGTGCCAGGGAACACGGGCTCGGGAGCGGGGTGCTGTTTTTT
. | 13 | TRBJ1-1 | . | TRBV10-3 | CASNVDKNTKPFF | TGTGCCAGCAATGTGGACAAGAACACTAAACCTTTCTTT
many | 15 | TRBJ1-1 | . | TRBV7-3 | CASSPHWGENTEAFF | TGTGCCAGCAGCCCACACTGGGGAGAGAACACTGAAGCTTTCTTT
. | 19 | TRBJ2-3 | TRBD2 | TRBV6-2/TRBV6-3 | CASSCSGGLAGGRTDTQYF | TGTGCCAGCAGTTGCTCGGGGGGACTAGCGGGGGGCCGTACAGATACGCAGTATTTT
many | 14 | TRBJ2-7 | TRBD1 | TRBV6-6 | CASSTRGQVMEQYF | TGTGCCAGCAGTACTCGGGGACAGGTTATGGAGCAGTACTTC
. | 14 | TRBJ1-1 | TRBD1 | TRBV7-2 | CASSAVRGGPEAFF | TGTGCCAGCAGCGCCGTCAGGGGGGGCCCTGAAGCTTTCTTT
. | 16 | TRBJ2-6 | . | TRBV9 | CASSVDGSWGADVLTF | TGTGCCAGCAGCGTAGATGGGAGCTGGGGGGCCGACGTCCTGACTTTC
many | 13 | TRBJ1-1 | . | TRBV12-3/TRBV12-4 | CASSLRGGTEAFF | TGTGCCAGCAGCTTAAGGGGGGGGACTGAAGCTTTCTTT
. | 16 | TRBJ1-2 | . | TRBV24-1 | CATSEVTGGSGYSYTF | TGTGCCACCAGCGAAGTGACAGGAGGCTCAGGCTATAGCTACACCTTC
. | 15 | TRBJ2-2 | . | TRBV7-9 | CASSRGARATGEAFF | TGTGCCAGCAGCAGGGGCGCAAGGGCCACCGGTGAAGCGTTTTTT
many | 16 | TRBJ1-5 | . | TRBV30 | CAWSDKGRISNQPQHF | TGTGCCTGGAGCGACAAGGGACGGATTAGCAATCAGCCCCAGCATTTT